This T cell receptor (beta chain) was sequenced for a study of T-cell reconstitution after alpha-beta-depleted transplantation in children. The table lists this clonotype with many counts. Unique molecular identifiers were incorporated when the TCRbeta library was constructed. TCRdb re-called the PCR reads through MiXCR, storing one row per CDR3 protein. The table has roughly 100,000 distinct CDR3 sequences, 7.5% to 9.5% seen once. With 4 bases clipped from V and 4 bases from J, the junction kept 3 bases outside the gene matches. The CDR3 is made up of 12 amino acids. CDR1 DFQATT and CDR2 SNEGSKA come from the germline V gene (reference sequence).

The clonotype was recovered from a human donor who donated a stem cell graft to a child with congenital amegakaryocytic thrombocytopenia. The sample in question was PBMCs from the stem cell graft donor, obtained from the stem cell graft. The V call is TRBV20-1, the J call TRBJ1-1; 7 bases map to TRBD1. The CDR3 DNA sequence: TGCAGTGCTACACAGGGGAGCACTGAAGCTTTCTTT. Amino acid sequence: CSATQGSTEAFF.